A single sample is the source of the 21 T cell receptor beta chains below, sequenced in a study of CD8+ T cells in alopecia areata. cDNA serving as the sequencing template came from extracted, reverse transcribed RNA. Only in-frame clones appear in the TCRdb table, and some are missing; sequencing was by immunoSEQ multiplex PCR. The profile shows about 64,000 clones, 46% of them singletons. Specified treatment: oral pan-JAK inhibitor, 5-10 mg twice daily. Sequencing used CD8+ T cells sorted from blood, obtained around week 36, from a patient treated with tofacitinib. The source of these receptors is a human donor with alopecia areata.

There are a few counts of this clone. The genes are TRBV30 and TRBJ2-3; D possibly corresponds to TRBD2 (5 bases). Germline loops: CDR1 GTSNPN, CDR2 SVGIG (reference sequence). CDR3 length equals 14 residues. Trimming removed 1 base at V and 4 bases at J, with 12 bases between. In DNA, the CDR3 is TGTGCCTGGAGTGCTTTGGAGGATCCAGATACGCAGTATTTT. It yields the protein CAWSALEDPDTQYF. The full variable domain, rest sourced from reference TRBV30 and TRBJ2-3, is SQTIHQWPATLVQPVGSPLSLECTVEGTSNPNLYWYRQAAGRGLQLLFYSVGIGQISSEVPQNLSASRPQDRQFILSSKKLLLSDSGFYLCAWSALEDPDTQYFGPGTRLTVL.

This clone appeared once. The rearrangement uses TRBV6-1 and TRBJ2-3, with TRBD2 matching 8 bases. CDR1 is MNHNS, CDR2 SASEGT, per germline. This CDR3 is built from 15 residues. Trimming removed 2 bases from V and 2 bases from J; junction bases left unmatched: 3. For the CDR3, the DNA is TGTGCCAGCAGTGAACAAGCGGGAGTCACAGATACGCAGTATTTT. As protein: CASSEQAGVTDTQYF.

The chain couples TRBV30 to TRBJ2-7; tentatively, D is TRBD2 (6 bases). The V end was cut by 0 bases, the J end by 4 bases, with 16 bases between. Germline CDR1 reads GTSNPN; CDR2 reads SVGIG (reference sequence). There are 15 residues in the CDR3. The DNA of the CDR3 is TGTGCCTGGAGTGTAATCTGGGACGGGACTTACGAGCAGTACTTC. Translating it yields CAWSVIWDGTYEQYF.

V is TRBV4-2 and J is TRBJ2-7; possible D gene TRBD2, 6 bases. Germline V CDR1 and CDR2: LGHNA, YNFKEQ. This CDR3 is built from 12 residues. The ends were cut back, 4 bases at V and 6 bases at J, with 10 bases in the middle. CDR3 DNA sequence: TGTGCCAGCAGCCCTGGCGGGATCGAGCAGTACTTC. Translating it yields CASSPGGIEQYF.

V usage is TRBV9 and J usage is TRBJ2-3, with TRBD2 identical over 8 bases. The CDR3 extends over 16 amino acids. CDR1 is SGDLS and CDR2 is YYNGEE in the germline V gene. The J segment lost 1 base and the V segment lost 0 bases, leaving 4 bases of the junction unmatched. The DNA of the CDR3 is TGTGCCAGCAGCGTAGGGGGACTAGGGGGCACAGATACGCAGTATTTT. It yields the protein CASSVGGLGGTDTQYF.

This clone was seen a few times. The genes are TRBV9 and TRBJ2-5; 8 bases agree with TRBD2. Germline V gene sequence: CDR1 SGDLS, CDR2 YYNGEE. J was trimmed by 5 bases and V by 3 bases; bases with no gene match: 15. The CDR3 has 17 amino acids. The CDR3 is CASSGTQAGVLGETQYF. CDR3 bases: TGTGCCAGCAGCGGAACACAAGCGGGAGTTCTTGGGGAGACCCAGTACTTC.

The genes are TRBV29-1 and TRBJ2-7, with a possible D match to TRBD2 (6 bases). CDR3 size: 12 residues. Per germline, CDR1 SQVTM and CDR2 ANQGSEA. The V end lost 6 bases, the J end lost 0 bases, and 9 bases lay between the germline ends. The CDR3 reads CSVFSGSYEQYF. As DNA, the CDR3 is TGCAGCGTCTTTAGCGGCTCCTACGAGCAGTACTTC.

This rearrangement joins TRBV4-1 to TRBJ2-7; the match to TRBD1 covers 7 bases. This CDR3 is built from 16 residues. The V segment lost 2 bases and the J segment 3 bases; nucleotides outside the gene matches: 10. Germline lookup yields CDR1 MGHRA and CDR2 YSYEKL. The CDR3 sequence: CASSQSPTGDYYEQYF. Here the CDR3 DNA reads TGCGCCAGCAGCCAATCCCCCACAGGGGATTACTACGAGCAGTACTTC.

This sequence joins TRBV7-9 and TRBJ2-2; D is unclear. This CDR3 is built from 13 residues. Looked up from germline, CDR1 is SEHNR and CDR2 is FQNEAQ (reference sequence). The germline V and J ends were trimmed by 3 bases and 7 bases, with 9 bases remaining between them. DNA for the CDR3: TGTGCCAGCAGCTTTGGGTCAAACGGGGAGCTGTTTTTT. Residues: CASSFGSNGELFF.

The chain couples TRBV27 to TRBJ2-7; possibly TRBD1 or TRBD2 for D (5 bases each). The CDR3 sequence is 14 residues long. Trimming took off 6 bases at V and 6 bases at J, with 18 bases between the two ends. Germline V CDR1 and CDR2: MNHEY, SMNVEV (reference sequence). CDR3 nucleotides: TGTGCCAGCAGACCACGGGGCTTGGCCTCCGAGCAGTACTTC. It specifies CASRPRGLASEQYF.

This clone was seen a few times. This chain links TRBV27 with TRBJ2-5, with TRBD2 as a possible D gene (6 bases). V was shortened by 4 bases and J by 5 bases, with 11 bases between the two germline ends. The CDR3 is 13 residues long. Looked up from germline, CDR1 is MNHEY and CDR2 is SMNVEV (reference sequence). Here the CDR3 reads CASSWRGWETQYF. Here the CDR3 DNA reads TGTGCCAGCAGTTGGAGGGGCTGGGAGACCCAGTACTTC.

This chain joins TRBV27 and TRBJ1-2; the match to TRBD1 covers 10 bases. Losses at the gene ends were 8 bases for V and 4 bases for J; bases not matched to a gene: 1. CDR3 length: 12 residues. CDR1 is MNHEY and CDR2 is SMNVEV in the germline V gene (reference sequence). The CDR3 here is CASGQGGYGYTF. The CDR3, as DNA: TGTGCCAGCGGACAGGGGGGCTATGGCTACACCTTC.

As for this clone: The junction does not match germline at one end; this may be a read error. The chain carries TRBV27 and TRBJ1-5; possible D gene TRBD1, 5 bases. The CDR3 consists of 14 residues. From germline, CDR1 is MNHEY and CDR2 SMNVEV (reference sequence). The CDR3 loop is CASSLRGSDQPQHF. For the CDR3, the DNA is TGTGCCAGCAGTTTAAGGGGTAGCGATCAGCCCCAGCATTTT.

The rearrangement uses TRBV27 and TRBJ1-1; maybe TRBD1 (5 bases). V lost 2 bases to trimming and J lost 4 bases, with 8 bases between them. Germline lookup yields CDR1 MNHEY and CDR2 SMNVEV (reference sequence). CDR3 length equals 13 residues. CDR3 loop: CASSLGAGTEAFF. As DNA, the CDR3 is TGTGCCAGCAGTTTAGGGGCAGGCACTGAAGCTTTCTTT.

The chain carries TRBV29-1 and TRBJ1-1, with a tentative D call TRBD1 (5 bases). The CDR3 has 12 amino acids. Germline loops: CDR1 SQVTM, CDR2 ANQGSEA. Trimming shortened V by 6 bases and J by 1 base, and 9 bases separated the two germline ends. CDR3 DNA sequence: TGCAGCGTCGACGACAGGAACACTGAAGCTTTCTTT. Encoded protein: CSVDDRNTEAFF.

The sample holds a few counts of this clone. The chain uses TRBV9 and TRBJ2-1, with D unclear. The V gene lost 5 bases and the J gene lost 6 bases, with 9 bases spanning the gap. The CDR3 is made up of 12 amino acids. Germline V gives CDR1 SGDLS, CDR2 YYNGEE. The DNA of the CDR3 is TGTGCCAGCAGTGCAGAATTCAATGAGCAGTTCTTC. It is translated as CASSAEFNEQFF. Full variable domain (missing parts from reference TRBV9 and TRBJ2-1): DSGVTQTPKHLITATGQRVTLRCSPRSGDLSVYWYQQSLDQGLQFLIQYYNGEERAKGNILERFSAQQFPDLHSELNLSSLELGDSALYFCASSAEFNEQFFGPGTRLTVL.

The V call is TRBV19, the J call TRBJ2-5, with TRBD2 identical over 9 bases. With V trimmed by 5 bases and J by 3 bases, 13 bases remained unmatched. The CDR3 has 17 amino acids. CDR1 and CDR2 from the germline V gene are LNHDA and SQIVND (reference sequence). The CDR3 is CASSYVSASGVKETQYF. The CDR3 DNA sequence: TGTGCCAGTAGTTACGTCTCTGCTAGCGGGGTTAAAGAGACCCAGTACTTC.

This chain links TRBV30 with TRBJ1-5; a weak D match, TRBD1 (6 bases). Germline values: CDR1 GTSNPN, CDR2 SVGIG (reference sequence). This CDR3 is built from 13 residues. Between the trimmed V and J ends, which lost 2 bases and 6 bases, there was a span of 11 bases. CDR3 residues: CAWSRRGVQPQHF. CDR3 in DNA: TGTGCCTGGAGTCGCAGGGGTGTTCAGCCCCAGCATTTT.

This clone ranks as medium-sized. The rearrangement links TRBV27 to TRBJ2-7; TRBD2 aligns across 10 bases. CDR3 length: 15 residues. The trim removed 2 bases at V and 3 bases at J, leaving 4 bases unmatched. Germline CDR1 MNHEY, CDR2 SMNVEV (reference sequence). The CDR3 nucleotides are TGTGCCAGCAGTTTAGGGACTAGCGCAATCTACGAGCAGTACTTC. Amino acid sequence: CASSLGTSAIYEQYF.

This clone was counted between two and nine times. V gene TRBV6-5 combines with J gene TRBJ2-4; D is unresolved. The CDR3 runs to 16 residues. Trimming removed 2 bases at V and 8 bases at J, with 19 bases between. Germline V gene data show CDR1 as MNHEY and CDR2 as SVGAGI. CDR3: CASSYDSGGALDIQYF. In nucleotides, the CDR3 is TGTGCCAGCAGTTACGATTCCGGTGGAGCGTTAGACATTCAGTACTTC.

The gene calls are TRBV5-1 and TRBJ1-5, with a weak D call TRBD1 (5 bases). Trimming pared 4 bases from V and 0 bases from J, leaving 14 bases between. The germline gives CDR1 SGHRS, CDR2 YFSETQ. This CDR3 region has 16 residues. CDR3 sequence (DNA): TGCGCCAGCAGCCCAACGGGACTGGATAGCAATCAGCCCCAGCATTTT. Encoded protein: CASSPTGLDSNQPQHF.